This T cell receptor beta chain was sequenced for a study of T cell repertoires in cytomegalovirus infection. With 3 bases removed from V and 2 bases from J, the gap between germline ends came to 9 bases. Germline V lookup: CDR1 MDHEN, CDR2 SYDVKM. The CDR3 has 14 residues. This clonotype showed up many times. TCRdb redid the calling of the reads with MiXCR, one entry per CDR3 protein. The sample includes fewer than 250,000 distinct CDR3 sequences, around an eighth seen only once; the top ten take 1.5% to 2%. The sample comprised PBMCs. This chain uses TRBV28 with TRBJ2-3; TRBD1 is a possible D gene (6 bases). This clonotype originated in a human donor in good health (CMV status not recorded). Some clones in this sample may be carry-over from other donors' samples. The CDR3 DNA sequence: TGTGCCAGCAGTTTCTCAGGGGACACAGATACGCAGTATTTT. Its translation: CASSFSGDTDTQYF.